This T cell receptor (beta chain) stems from a study of cytomegalovirus exposure and HLA in healthy donors. Study information: Approximately 80 million unique TCRs from HLA-typed donors were held in an early data release. Study-wide results and caveats: In a later analysis, a missense DCLRE1C variant was linked to TCR beta V- and J-gene trimming. According to a later analysis, donors in an Asian-associated ancestry cluster reportedly had fewer N-insertions than the roughly 720-donor mean.

Primers: 60 Vbeta forward and 13 Jbeta reverse. Sequencing was performed with immunoSEQ multiplex PCR; in TCRdb, only in-frame clones are kept and a portion is missing. The sample holds fewer than 200,000 clones, about 75% seen once. Comments on this clone: The antigen remains undetermined.

Between the trimmed V and J ends, which lost 5 bases and 4 bases, there was a span of 11 bases. From germline, CDR1 is SGHAT and CDR2 FQNNGV. The CDR3 covers 13 residues. The receptor was isolated from a woman aged 50 to 60 in good health and CMV-seropositive. Sequenced sample: PBMCs. The rearrangement uses TRBV11-2 and TRBJ1-1; maybe TRBD1 (6 bases). The CDR3 coding sequence is TGTGCCAGCAGCAAAACAGGGTCCACTGAAGCTTTCTTT. Amino acids: CASSKTGSTEAFF. The full variable domain, rest sourced from reference TRBV11-2 and TRBJ1-1, is EAGVAQSPRYKIIEKRQSVAFWCNPISGHATLYWYQQILGQGPKLLIQFQNNGVVDDSQLPKDRFSAERLKGVDSTLKIQPAKLEDSAVYLCASSKTGSTEAFFGQGTRLTVV.